The present T cell receptor beta chain was sequenced within a study of blood T cell repertoires in COVID-19. With 9 bases removed from V and 7 bases from J, the gap between germline ends came to 20 bases. The length of the CDR3 is 14 residues. How the authors handled the data: Cell counts per sample came from amplifying reference gene primers. Clones were sequenced by immunoSEQ multiplex PCR, and TCRdb holds only the in-frame ones, with some missing. V and J calls and clone size follow that table, whereas D and trimming were derived from the DNA. The table records just under 55,000 clones, approximately 90% of them present only once.

The material sequenced was peripheral blood. This chain joins TRBV5-3 and TRBJ1-5, with D maybe TRBD1 (6 bases). TRBV5-3 counts as an open reading frame of uncertain function. The TCR originated in a woman aged 40-49 years with active COVID-19. The CDR3 DNA reads TGTGCCAACTATCCGGGACATATGACCCAGCCCCAGCATTTT. This codes for CANYPGHMTQPQHF.